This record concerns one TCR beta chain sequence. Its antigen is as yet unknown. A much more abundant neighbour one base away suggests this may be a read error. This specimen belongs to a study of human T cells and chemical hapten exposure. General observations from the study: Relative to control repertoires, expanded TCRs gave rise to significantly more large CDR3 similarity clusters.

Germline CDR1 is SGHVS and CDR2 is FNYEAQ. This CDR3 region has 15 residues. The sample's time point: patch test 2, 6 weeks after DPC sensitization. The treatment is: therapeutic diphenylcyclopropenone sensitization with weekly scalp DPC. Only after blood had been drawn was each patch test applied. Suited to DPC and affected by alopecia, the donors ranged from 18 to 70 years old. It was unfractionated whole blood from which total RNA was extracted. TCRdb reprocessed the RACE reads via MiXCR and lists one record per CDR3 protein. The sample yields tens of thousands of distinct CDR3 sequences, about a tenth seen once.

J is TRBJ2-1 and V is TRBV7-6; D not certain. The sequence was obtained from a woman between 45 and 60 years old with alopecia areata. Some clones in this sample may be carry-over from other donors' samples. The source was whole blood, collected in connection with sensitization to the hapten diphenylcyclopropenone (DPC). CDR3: CVSSLEGDPYNEQFF. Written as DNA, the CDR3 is TGTGTCAGCAGCTTGGAAGGCGACCCTTACAATGAGCAGTTCTTC.